The 27 T cell receptor beta chains reported below all come from one sample, sequenced in a study of tumor and adjacent non-tumor tissue in lung cancer. No cell sorting was done before RNA was extracted from the tissue. TCRbeta libraries were built with three rounds of nested PCR, modified from ARM-PCR. Each CDR3 protein is one row after TCRdb ran MiXCR on the multiplex PCR reads. The sample lists approximately 150,000 distinct CDR3 sequences, 66% occurring once. The sequencing input was lung tumor tissue. These receptor sequences come from a man aged 55 to 69 with small cell lung cancer.

Note on this clonotype: It may be a read error: a sequence one base away is much more abundant. The chain links TRBV20-1 to TRBJ2-1, with a tentative D call TRBD2 (5 bases). The CDR3 is made up of 14 amino acids. CDR1 DFQATT and CDR2 SNEGSKA come from the germline V gene (reference sequence). CDR3 loop: CCARVGRDYNEQFF. As DNA, the CDR3 is TGCTGTGCTAGAGTGGGTCGGGACTACAATGAGCAGTTCTTC.

With respect to this clonotype: This may come from a read error, since a much larger clone is one base off. The V call is TRBV4-2, the J call TRBJ2-2; weak D call: TRBD2 (6 bases). CDR3 size: 16 residues. Trimming cost V 2 bases and J 9 bases, with 19 bases left between them. Germline V gives CDR1 LGHNA, CDR2 YNFKEQ. DNA of the CDR3: TGTGCCAGCAGCCAATTATACGGGAGCATAGGCAGGGAGCTGTTTTTT. It translates to CASSQLYGSIGRELFF.

This clonotype was observed at least ten times. The V gene is TRBV20-1, the J gene TRBJ1-1; D may be TRBD1 (5 bases). Germline V gene data show CDR1 as DFQATT and CDR2 as SNEGSKA (reference sequence). Trimming took 3 bases from V and 6 from J, leaving 11 bases between them. This CDR3 region has 12 residues. CDR3 in amino acids: CSASAGIAEAFF. The CDR3 DNA is TGCAGTGCTAGCGCAGGGATCGCTGAAGCTTTCTTT.

This clonotype was found a few times. The chain recombines TRBV5-8 with TRBJ1-2; 7 bases are shared with TRBD1. V lost 1 base and J lost 0; bases outside the gene matches: 9. The germline gives CDR1 SGHTS, CDR2 YDEGEE. This CDR3 spans 17 amino acids. CDR3 nucleotides: TGTGCCAGCAGCTTGACAGGGGCGCTGGGGACTAACTATGGCTACACCTTC. This translates into CASSLTGALGTNYGYTF.

This clonotype is medium-sized. The chain combines TRBV11-2 with TRBJ2-7, with 9 bases identical to TRBD2. Per germline, CDR1 SGHAT and CDR2 FQNNGV. J was trimmed by 4 bases and V by 5 bases; bases with no gene match: 6. The CDR3 loop spans 14 amino acids. CDR3 sequence: CASSPLLAGYEQYF. DNA of the CDR3: TGTGCCAGCAGCCCCCTCCTAGCGGGGTACGAGCAGTACTTC. The variable domain in full, with the rest retrieved from reference TRBV11-2 and TRBJ2-7, is EAGVAQSPRYKIIEKRQSVAFWCNPISGHATLYWYQQILGQGPKLLIQFQNNGVVDDSQLPKDRFSAERLKGVDSTLKIQPAKLEDSAVYLCASSPLLAGYEQYFGPGTRLTVT.

Remarks on this clonotype: A much larger clone lies a single base off, so this may be a read error. CDR3 DNA sequence: TGCAGTGCCACTCAACGCGCATCACGGAAGGCCCCCACAGATACGCAGTATTTT. Translated, it gives CSATQRASRKAPTDTQYF. V gene TRBV20-1 combines with J gene TRBJ2-3; D remains ambiguous. The CDR3 consists of 18 residues. The V gene's germline CDR1 is DFQATT and CDR2 SNEGSKA (reference sequence). V shed 6 bases and J shed 2 bases, with 27 bases lying between them.

V gene TRBV20-1 combines with J gene TRBJ2-3; D may be TRBD2 (6 bases). The CDR3 is made up of 12 amino acids. Germline-derived CDR1 and CDR2 are DFQATT and SNEGSKA (reference sequence). Trimming took off 7 bases at V and 4 bases at J, with 12 bases between the two ends. The CDR3: CSVNGGSDTQYF. CDR3 bases: TGCAGTGTTAACGGGGGTTCAGATACGCAGTATTTT.

This clonotype was seen only once. No conserved phenylalanine or tryptophan is present at the end of the CDR3, so a read error is the likely explanation. The rearrangement joins TRBV29-1 to TRBJ2-1, with D maybe TRBD2 (6 bases). Germline V gene data show CDR1 as SQVTM and CDR2 as ANQGSEA. The CDR3 contains 13 residues. The V end lost 7 bases, the J end lost 2 bases, and 12 bases lay between the germline ends. In nucleotides, the CDR3 is TGCAGCGGTAGGGAGGACCCCTACAATGAGCAGTTCATC. Protein: CSGREDPYNEQFI.

CDR3 in DNA: TGTGCCAACAGAGGGGGGCTAACGCCAGGCTACGAGCAGTACGTC. Translating it yields CANRGGLTPGYEQYV. The chain carries TRBV6-5 and TRBJ2-7, with D possibly being TRBD1 or TRBD2 (6 bases each). The V end lost 10 bases, the J end lost 3 bases, and 22 bases lay between the germline ends. Germline values: CDR1 MNHEY, CDR2 SVGAGI. The CDR3 is made up of 15 amino acids.

A remark on this clonotype: A much bigger clone sits one base away, suggesting this may be a read error. The V call is TRBV6-5, the J call TRBJ2-1; D may be TRBD1 (6 bases). The CDR3 runs to 13 residues. Germline CDR1 MNHEY, CDR2 SVGAGI. V shed 5 bases and J shed 6 bases, with 11 bases lying between them. Here the CDR3 reads CASSTQGGNEQFF. Written as DNA, the CDR3 is TGTGCCAGCAGTACCCAAGGGGGCAATGAGCAGTTCTTC.

This clonotype was seen once. The V and J genes are TRBV12-3 or TRBV12-4 and TRBJ1-1, with 11 bases aligning to TRBD1. The CDR3 consists of 12 residues. V gave up 4 bases and J gave up 14 bases; unmatched junction bases: 6. This chain's CDR3 is CASSWDRGRVFF. CDR3 in DNA: TGTGCCAGCAGTTGGGACAGGGGGAGGGTCTTCTTT.

This clonotype came up a few times. This chain joins TRBV6-5 and TRBJ1-2, with 8 positions matching TRBD1. CDR1 and CDR2 (germline): MNHEY, SVGAGI. After removal of 6 bases from V and 4 bases from J, the junction contained 4 bases not matched to a gene. The CDR3 is made up of 13 amino acids. Written as DNA, the CDR3 is TGTGCCAGCAGGGCCGACAGGGGCTATGGCTACACCTTC. Protein sequence: CASRADRGYGYTF.

The chain joins TRBV28 to TRBJ1-6; 8 bases align to TRBD1. V lost 7 bases, J lost 7 bases, and 9 bases stayed unmatched. CDR1 MDHEN and CDR2 SYDVKM come from the germline V gene. The CDR3 totals 15 residues. In DNA form, the CDR3 reads TGTGCCAGCATCTCCCCGGACAGGGAAAATTCACCCCTCCACTTT. Protein sequence: CASISPDRENSPLHF.

A note on this clonotype: One end of the junction does not line up with germline, which may come from a read error. The chain couples TRBV11-1 to TRBJ2-3; possible D gene TRBD2, 5 bases. The CDR3 sequence is 13 residues long. Germline V gene data show CDR1 as SGHAT and CDR2 as FQDESV (reference sequence). The CDR3 DNA reads TGTGTCAGCAGCCCCCAGAGCGGAGATACGCAGTATTTT. Protein product: CVSSPQSGDTQYF.

Worth noting for this clonotype: At one end, the junction sequence differs from germline, possibly due to a read error. CDR3 nucleotides: TGTGCTGGTGGTTTGACCTCCCTTGGGGACAAACAAGAGACCCAGTACTTC. It yields the protein CAGGLTSLGDKQETQYF. The V gene is TRBV12-5, the J gene TRBJ2-5; perhaps TRBD1 as D (6 bases). In germline, CDR1 is LGHNT, CDR2 FRNRAP. There are 17 residues in the CDR3.

V and J are TRBV4-2 and TRBJ2-2; D not resolved. The CDR3 runs 16 residues. V was clipped by 2 bases and J by 2 bases, with 12 bases between them. CDR1 LGHNA and CDR2 YNFKEQ come from the germline V gene. CDR3 amino acids: CASSQHVSANTGELFF. For the CDR3, the DNA is TGTGCCAGCAGCCAACATGTGAGTGCCAACACCGGGGAGCTGTTTTTT.

This clonotype was counted once. This clone may be a read error of a much larger clone one base away. No conserved phenylalanine or tryptophan is present at the end of the CDR3, so a read error is the likely explanation. The chain recombines TRBV20-1 with TRBJ1-1, with 9 positions matching TRBD1. Germline CDR1 and CDR2: DFQATT and SNEGSKA (reference sequence). V dropped 3 bases and J dropped 7; count of bases not matched to a gene: 3. The length of the CDR3 is 12 residues. The CDR3 DNA sequence: TGCAGTGCTAGGAGACAGGGGGGTGAAGCTTTCCTT. It codes for CSARRQGGEAFL.

A word on this clonotype: A junction boundary mismatches the germline segment, possibly from a read error. This chain uses TRBV20-1 with TRBJ2-1; a weak D match, TRBD2 (6 bases). The CDR3 spans 16 residues. Germline lookup yields CDR1 DFQATT and CDR2 SNEGSKA (reference sequence). The CDR3 DNA reads as TGCTGTGCTAGAGATCAGTCTAGCGTTTGCTACAATGAGCAGTTCTTC. It translates to CCARDQSSVCYNEQFF.

Notes on this clonotype: Because it lacks the conserved phenylalanine or tryptophan at the end, this CDR3 is likely a read error. The chain joins TRBV11-2 to TRBJ2-7; TRBD2 agrees at 10 bases. Germline trimming cut 7 bases from V and 4 bases from J; bases unmatched to any gene: 7. The CDR3 runs to 14 residues. Germline V gene sequence: CDR1 SGHAT, CDR2 FQNNGV. The CDR3 coding sequence is TGTGCCAGCAACCCCCTACTAGCGGGGTACGAGCAGTACTTA. Translated, it gives CASNPLLAGYEQYL.

The V and J genes are TRBV7-8 and TRBJ1-3; D possibly corresponds to TRBD1 (5 bases). V was clipped by 8 bases and J by 4 bases, with 18 bases between them. Germline V gives CDR1 SGHVS, CDR2 FQNEAQ. CDR3 length: 15 residues. The CDR3 region is CASGAGTGRGNTIYF. The CDR3 bases are TGTGCCAGCGGCGCCGGGACCGGGCGCGGAAACACCATATATTTT.

This clonotype has only one observation. The genes are TRBV6-5 and TRBJ2-1; D is uncertain. The CDR3 length is 13 residues. Germline V gene sequence: CDR1 MNHEY, CDR2 SVGAGI. The ends were cut back, 9 bases at V and 7 bases at J, with 16 bases in the middle. CDR3 DNA: TGTGCCAGGAGTGCCGCAGATAGGAATGAGCAGTTCTTC. It yields the protein CARSAADRNEQFF.

This clonotype was found many times. The J gene is TRBJ2-7, the V gene TRBV20-1; 8 bases are shared with TRBD2. Germline V gene sequence: CDR1 DFQATT, CDR2 SNEGSKA (reference sequence). V dropped 1 base and J dropped 2; count of bases not matched to a gene: 4. CDR3 length equals 14 residues. The CDR3 region has the DNA TGCAGTGCTAGAGGGGGACTAGGGCCCTACGAGCAGTACTTC. Residues: CSARGGLGPYEQYF.

This clonotype was recorded a few times. The CDR3 is CASSPPRTGKLSYEQYF. The CDR3, as DNA: TGTGCCAGCAGCCCACCCCGGACAGGAAAACTCTCCTACGAGCAGTACTTC. The chain uses TRBV13 and TRBJ2-7; 7 nucleotides align to TRBD1. Per germline, CDR1 PRHDT and CDR2 FYEKMQ (reference sequence). The ends lost 5 bases at V and 0 bases at J; junction bases unmatched: 13. CDR3 length: 17 residues.

This clonotype has just a few counts. V gene TRBV20-1 combines with J gene TRBJ2-2; 8 bases line up with TRBD1. Germline V gene lookup returns CDR1 DFQATT and CDR2 SNEGSKA (reference sequence). This CDR3 has 15 residues. The V gene end was trimmed by 0 bases and the J gene end by 7 bases; junction bases not matched to a gene: 7. The CDR3 bases are TGCAGTGCTAGAGAAGGGCAGGGGGCAGGCGGGGAGCTGTTTTTT. This encodes CSAREGQGAGGELFF.

Comments on this clonotype: A much larger clonotype is one base distant, so this may be a read error. The missing conserved phenylalanine or tryptophan at the end of this CDR3 makes a read error likely. CDR3 residues: CASSVQGTGTQYL. CDR3 nucleotides: TGTGCCAGCAGTGTTCAGGGCACCGGGACCCAGTACTTA. The gene calls are TRBV6-1 and TRBJ2-5; maybe TRBD1 (5 bases). The CDR3 is 13 amino acids. V was pared by 4 bases and J by 7 bases, with 13 bases between. The V gene's germline CDR1 is MNHNS and CDR2 SASEGT.

About this clonotype itself: This likely comes from a read error, as the CDR3 has no conserved phenylalanine or tryptophan at its end. This rearrangement joins TRBV20-1 to TRBJ2-3; D unresolved. CDR3 length: 14 residues. Germline V gives CDR1 DFQATT, CDR2 SNEGSKA (reference sequence). The DNA for the CDR3 is TGCAGTGCTAGAGTTGGATTTAGCACAGATTCGCAGTATATT. The encoded protein is CSARVGFSTDSQYI.

J is TRBJ2-5 and V is TRBV5-1, with no clear D. The germline gives CDR1 SGHRS, CDR2 YFSETQ. The CDR3 has 13 amino acids. The V end was cut by 6 bases, the J end by 1 base, with 10 bases between. CDR3 sequence (DNA): TGCGCCAGCACGATGGCCCCCCAAGAGACCCAGTACTTC. It specifies CASTMAPQETQYF.